The present entry profiles one T cell receptor beta chain with its context. The antigen is unknown. TCRdb's copy holds only in-frame clones and misses some; the assay was immunoSEQ multiplex PCR. The table shows around 80,000 clones, with approximately 83% occurring only once. The data originate from a study of T cell responses to AZD1222 COVID-19 vaccine. The study's findings and limits: Baseline serostatus was positive in only a handful of AZD1222 recipients. Donors were mostly white British, more females; clonal diversity possibly underestimated. Regions 160-218 and 743-854 held dominance among vaccine-associated CD4 TCRs, which spanned spike. The repertoires were collected only after the peak T cell response.

V was shortened by 4 bases and J by 4 bases, with 10 bases between the two germline ends. The CDR3 totals 13 residues. Germline V gene lookup returns CDR1 KGHSH and CDR2 LQKENI. The chain has TRBV18 and TRBJ1-1, with D uncertain. Sequenced material: peripheral blood, taken 28 days after the second AZD1222 dose. The origin of this receptor is an adult who received the AZD1222 COVID-19 vaccine. DNA for the CDR3: TGTGCCAGCTCACGAACAGAGGGCACTGAAGCTTTCTTT. Translation: CASSRTEGTEAFF.